This T cell receptor beta chain derives from a study of identical twins. The germline V gene encodes CDR1 MNHNY and CDR2 SVGAGI (reference sequence). Between the trimmed V and J ends, which lost 7 bases and 7 bases, there was a span of 13 bases. The CDR3 is 12 amino acids. TCRdb itself ran the 5' RACE reads through MiXCR, one entry per CDR3 protein. The profile shows 450,000 or so distinct CDR3 sequences, around 15% of them singletons. These same data were also listed under a study on yellow fever vaccine responses in identical twins.

The TCR comes from a young woman in good health. Source material: CD4+ T cells sorted from blood. V gene TRBV6-6 combines with J gene TRBJ2-5; possible D gene TRBD2, 5 bases. The CDR3 here is CASTHSDVTQYF. CDR3 coding DNA: TGTGCCAGCACCCATAGCGACGTGACCCAGTACTTC.